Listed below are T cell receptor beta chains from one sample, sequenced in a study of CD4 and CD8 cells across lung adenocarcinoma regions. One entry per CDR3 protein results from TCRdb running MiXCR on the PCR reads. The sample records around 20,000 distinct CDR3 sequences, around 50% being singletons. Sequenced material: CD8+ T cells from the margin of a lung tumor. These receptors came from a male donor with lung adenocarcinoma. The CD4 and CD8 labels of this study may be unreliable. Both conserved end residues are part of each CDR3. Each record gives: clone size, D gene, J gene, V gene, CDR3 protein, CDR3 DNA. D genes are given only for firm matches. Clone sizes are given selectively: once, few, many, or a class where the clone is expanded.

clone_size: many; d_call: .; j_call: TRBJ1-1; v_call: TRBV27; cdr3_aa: CASSLAGTTTGHTEAFF; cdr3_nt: TGTGCCAGCAGTTTGGCGGGGACCACGACGGGACACACTGAAGCTTTCTTT
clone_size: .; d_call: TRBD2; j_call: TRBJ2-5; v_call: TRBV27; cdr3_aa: CASSPTSTSGQETQYF; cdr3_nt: TGTGCCAGCAGTCCGACTTCGACTAGCGGCCAAGAGACCCAGTACTTC
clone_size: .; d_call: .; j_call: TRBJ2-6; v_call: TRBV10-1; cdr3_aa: CASKTRQPSTSGANEQTF; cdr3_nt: TGCGCCAGCAAAACCAGACAGCCCAGTACCTCTGGGGCCAACGAGCAGACTTTC
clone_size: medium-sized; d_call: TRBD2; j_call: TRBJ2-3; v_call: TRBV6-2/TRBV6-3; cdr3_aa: CASSYSLGLAGGYGNTQYF; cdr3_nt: TGTGCCAGCAGTTACTCGTTAGGACTAGCGGGAGGTTATGGGAATACGCAGTATTTT
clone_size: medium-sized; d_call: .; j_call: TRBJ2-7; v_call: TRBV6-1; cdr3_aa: CASSELGAYEQYF; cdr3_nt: TGTGCCAGCAGTGAATTGGGGGCCTACGAGCAGTACTTC
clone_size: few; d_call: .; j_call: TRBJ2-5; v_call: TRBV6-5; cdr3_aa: CASSSTGPGETQYF; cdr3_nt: TGTGCCAGCAGTTCCACAGGGCCCGGAGAGACCCAGTACTTC
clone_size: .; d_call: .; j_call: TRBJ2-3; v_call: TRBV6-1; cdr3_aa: CASSEAGPGVEDTQYF; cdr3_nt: TGTGCCAGCAGTGAAGCGGGGCCGGGAGTCGAAGATACGCAGTATTTT
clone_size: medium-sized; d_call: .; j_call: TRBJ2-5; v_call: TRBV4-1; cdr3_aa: CASSQEGRARTQYF; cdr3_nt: TGCGCCAGCAGCCAAGAAGGGCGGGCCCGGACCCAGTACTTC
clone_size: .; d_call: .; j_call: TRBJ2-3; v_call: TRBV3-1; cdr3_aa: CASSQTGPDTQYF; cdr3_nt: TGTGCCAGCAGCCAAACAGGGCCCGATACGCAGTATTTT
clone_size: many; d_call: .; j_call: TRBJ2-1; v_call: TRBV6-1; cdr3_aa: CASSEAGDLTRFF; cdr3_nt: TGTGCCAGCAGTGAAGCGGGGGACTTGACGAGGTTCTTC
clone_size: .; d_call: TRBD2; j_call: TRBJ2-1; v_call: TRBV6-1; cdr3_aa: CASSFSGRGNEQFF; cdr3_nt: TGTGCCAGCTCTTTTAGCGGGAGGGGCAATGAGCAGTTCTTC
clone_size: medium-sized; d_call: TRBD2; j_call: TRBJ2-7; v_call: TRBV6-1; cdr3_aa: CASRQLGEGYEQYF; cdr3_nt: TGTGCCAGCAGGCAATTGGGGGAGGGCTACGAGCAGTACTTC
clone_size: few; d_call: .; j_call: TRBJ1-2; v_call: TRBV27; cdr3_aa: CASGGSQNHGYTF; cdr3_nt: TGTGCCAGCGGAGGTAGTCAAAACCACGGCTACACCTTC
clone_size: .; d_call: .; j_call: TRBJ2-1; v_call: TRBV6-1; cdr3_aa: CASSQAGSKDEQYF; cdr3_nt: TGTGCCAGCTCCCAGGCGGGGAGCAAAGATGAGCAGTATTTC
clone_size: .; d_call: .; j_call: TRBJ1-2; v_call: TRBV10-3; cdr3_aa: CAAQWTDNYGYTF; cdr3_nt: TGTGCCGCTCAGTGGACGGATAACTATGGCTACACCTTC
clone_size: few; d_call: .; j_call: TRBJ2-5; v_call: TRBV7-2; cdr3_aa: CASSTGATIQETQYF; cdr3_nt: TGTGCCAGCAGCACGGGGGCTACTATACAAGAGACCCAGTACTTC
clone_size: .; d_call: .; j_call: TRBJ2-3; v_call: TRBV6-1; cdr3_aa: CASSEVVAGMTDTQYF; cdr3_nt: TGTGCCAGCAGTGAAGTCGTAGCAGGGATGACAGATACGCAGTATTTT
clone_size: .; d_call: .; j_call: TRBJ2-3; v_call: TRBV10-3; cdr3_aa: CASRESNTDTQYF; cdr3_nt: TGTGCCAGCAGAGAGTCGAACACAGATACGCAGTATTTT
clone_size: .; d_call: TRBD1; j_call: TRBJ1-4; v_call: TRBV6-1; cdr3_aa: CASTSTGSEKLFF; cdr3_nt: TGTGCCAGCACCTCGACAGGGTCGGAAAAACTGTTTTTT
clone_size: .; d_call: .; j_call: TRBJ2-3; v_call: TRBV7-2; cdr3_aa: CASSLVSGDTDTQYF; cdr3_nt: TGTGCCAGCAGCTTAGTGTCGGGTGACACAGATACGCAGTACTTT
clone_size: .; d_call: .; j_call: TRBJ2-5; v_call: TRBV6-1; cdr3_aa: CASIFRAHPIPGEQYF; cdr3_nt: TGTGCCAGCATATTCAGGGCTCACCCCATTCCCGGGGAGCAGTACTTC
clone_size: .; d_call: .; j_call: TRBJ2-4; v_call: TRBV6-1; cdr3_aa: CASSEQNKNIQYF; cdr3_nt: TGTGCCAGCAGTGAACAGAACAAAAACATTCAGTACTTT
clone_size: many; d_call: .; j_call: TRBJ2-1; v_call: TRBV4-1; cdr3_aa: CASSQDPGQSYNEQFF; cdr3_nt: TGCGCCAGCAGCCAAGACCCGGGACAAAGCTACAATGAGCAGTTCTTC
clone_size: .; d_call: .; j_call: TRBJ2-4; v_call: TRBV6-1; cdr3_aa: CASSEAFHAGCDQDIQYF; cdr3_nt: TGTGCCAGCAGTGAAGCGTTCCATGCGGGTTGTGACCAAGACATCCAGTACTTC
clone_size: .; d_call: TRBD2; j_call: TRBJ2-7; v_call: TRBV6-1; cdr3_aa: CAGTNGGGEQETQYF; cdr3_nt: TGTGCCGGCACTAACGGGGGGGGCGAGCAAGAGACGCAGTACTTC
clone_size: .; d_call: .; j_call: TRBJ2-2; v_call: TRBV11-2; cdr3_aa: CASSLGGDTGELFF; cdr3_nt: TGTGCCAGCAGCTTGGGCGGCGACACCGGGGAGCTGTTTTTT
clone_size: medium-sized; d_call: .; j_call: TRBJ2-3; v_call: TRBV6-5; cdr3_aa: CASRPPAGSSTDTQYF; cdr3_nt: TGTGCCAGCAGACCCCCAGCGGGTAGTAGCACAGATACGCAGTATTTT
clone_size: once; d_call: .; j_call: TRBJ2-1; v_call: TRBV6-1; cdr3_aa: CASRGPSGGSYNEQFF; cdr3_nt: TGTGCCAGCAGGGGCCCAAGCGGAGGCTCCTACAATGAGCAGTTCTTC
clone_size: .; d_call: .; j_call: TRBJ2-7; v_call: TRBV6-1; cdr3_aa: CASSSGTDSSPYEQYF; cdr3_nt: TGTGCCAGCAGCTCGGGAACGGACTCTTCCCCCTACGAGCAGTACTTC
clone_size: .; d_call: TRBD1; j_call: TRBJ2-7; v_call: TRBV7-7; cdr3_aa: CASSLVRDRDEQYF; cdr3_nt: TGTGCTAGCAGCTTAGTCCGGGACAGGGACGAGCAGTACTTC
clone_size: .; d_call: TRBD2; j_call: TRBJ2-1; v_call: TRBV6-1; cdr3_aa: CASSKLAGGGDEQFF; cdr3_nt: TGTGCCAGCAGTAAACTAGCGGGAGGAGGCGATGAGCAGTTCTTC
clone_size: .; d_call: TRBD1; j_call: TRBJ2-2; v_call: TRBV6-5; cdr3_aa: CANSFSTGALFF; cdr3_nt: TGTGCCAACAGTTTCAGCACAGGGGCGCTGTTTTTT
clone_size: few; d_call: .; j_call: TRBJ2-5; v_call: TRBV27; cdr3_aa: CASSLFPRGEDRYAVF; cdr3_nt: TGTGCCAGCAGTTTATTCCCCAGGGGGGAGGACAGATACGCAGTATTT
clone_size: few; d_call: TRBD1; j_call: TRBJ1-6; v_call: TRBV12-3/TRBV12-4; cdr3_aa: CASSFGGQGRSPLHF; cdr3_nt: TGTGCCAGCAGTTTCGGGGGACAGGGACGTTCACCCCTCCACTTT
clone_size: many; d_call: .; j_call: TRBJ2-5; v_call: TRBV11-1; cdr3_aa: CASSLSGTKKTQYF; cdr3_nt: TGTGCCAGCAGCTTGAGCGGGACAAAAAAGACCCAGTACTTC
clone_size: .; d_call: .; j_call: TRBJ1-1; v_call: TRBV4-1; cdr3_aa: CASSQPSGREAFF; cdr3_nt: TGCGCCAGCAGCCAACCTTCAGGGAGGGAAGCTTTCTTT
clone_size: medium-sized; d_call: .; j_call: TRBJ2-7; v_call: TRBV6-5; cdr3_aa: CASSWRPGGEQYF; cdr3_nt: TGTGCCAGCAGTTGGAGGCCTGGGGGCGAGCAGTACTTC
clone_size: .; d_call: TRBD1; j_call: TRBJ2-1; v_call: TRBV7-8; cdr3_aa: CASSSPGQYYNEQFF; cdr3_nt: TGTGCCAGCAGCTCACCGGGACAGTACTACAATGAGCAGTTCTTC
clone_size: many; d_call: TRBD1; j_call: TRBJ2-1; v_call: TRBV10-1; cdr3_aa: CASSPSGDRGLNEQFF; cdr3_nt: TGCGCCAGCAGCCCCAGCGGGGACAGGGGGCTTAATGAGCAGTTCTTC
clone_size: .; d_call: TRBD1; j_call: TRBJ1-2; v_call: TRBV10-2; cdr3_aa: CASSESRDSYGYTF; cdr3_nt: TGCGCCAGCAGTGAGTCCAGGGACAGCTATGGCTACACCTTC
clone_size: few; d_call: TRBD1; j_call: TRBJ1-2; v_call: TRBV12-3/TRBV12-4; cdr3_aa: CASSPTRDRHYGYTF; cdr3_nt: TGTGCCAGCAGTCCGACCCGGGACAGGCACTATGGCTACACCTTC
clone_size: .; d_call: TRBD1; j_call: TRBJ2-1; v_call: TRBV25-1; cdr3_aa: CASSEDRGTRETQFF; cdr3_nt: TGTGCCAGCAGTGAGGACAGGGGAACGCGCGAGACCCAGTTCTTC
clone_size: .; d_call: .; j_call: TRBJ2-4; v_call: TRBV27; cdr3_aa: CASSSGMGTKNMQYF; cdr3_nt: TGTGCCAGCAGTTCGGGTATGGGGACCAAAAACATGCAGTACTTT
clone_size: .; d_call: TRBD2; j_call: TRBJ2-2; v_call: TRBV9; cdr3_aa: CASSAGLATTGELFF; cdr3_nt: TGTGCCAGCAGCGCGGGACTAGCGACAACCGGGGAGCTGTTTTTT
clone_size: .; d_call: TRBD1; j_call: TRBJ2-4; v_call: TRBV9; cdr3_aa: CASSVGQGGIQYF; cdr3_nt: TGTGCCAGCAGCGTGGGACAGGGTGGCATTCAGTACTTC
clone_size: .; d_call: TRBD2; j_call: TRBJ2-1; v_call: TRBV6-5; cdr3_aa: CASRYGAGGNNEQFF; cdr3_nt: TGTGCCAGCAGATACGGCGCGGGAGGGAACAATGAGCAGTTCTTC